Presented here are 12 T cell receptor beta chains from one specimen sequenced in a study of PD-1 blockade in mismatch repair-deficient tumors. Libraries were prepared by immunoSEQ multiplex PCR; TCRdb keeps only in-frame clonotypes and omits some of them. The data contain 76,000 or so clones, 70% to 90% of them seen just once; the ten biggest clones take up roughly 6%. The sequences come from peripheral blood, collected 44 weeks after starting pembrolizumab. These TCRs come from an adult with mismatch repair-deficient cancer.

The chain joins TRBV7-6 to TRBJ2-1; 7 bases fit TRBD1. The CDR3 is 15 residues long. V lost 5 bases, J lost 2 bases, and 6 bases stayed unmatched. The V gene's germline CDR1 is SGHVS and CDR2 FNYEAQ. CDR3 sequence: CASSLRQGPYNEQFF. For the CDR3, the DNA is TGTGCCAGCAGCCTACGACAGGGACCCTACAATGAGCAGTTCTTC.

The chain carries TRBV6-5 and TRBJ2-7; maybe TRBD2 (6 bases). Germline CDR1 and CDR2: MNHEY and SVGAGI. This CDR3 region has 13 residues. V was clipped by 10 bases and J by 2 bases, with 15 bases between them. The CDR3 is CATLAAVTYEQYF. CDR3 DNA: TGTGCCACTTTAGCGGCGGTGACCTACGAGCAGTACTTC.

This rearrangement joins TRBV5-1 to TRBJ2-3; the match to TRBD2 covers 10 bases. V dropped 4 bases and J dropped 2; count of bases not matched to a gene: 7. The CDR3 is 16 amino acids. Germline assignment: CDR1 SGHRS and CDR2 YFSETQ. The CDR3 protein is CASSTLAGDPTDTQYF. DNA for the CDR3: TGCGCCAGCAGCACGCTAGCGGGAGACCCCACAGATACGCAGTATTTT. The full variable domain, completed using reference TRBV5-1 and TRBJ2-3, is KAGVTQTPRYLIKTRGQQVTLSCSPISGHRSVSWYQQTPGQGLQFLFEYFSETQRNKGNFPGRFSGRQFSNSRSEMNVSTLELGDSALYLCASSTLAGDPTDTQYFGPGTRLTVL.

V is TRBV6-6 and J is TRBJ1-3; the match to TRBD1 covers 8 bases. CDR3 size: 16 residues. Germline V gene data show CDR1 as MNHNY and CDR2 as SVGAGI (reference sequence). Losses at the gene ends were 6 bases for V and 0 bases for J; bases not matched to a gene: 7. The CDR3 coding sequence is TGTGCCAGCAGGGAGACAGGGGAAGACTCTGGAAACACCATATATTTT. Translation: CASRETGEDSGNTIYF.

This clone was seen a few times. The V call is TRBV29-1, the J call TRBJ2-7; no reliable D call. V was shortened by 0 bases and J by 2 bases, with 5 bases between the two germline ends. The CDR3 covers 12 residues. The V gene's germline CDR1 is SQVTM and CDR2 ANQGSEA. CDR3 in DNA: TGCAGCGTTGAAGACAGCACCTACGAGCAGTACTTC. The encoded protein is CSVEDSTYEQYF.

The V call is TRBV7-9, the J call TRBJ2-1; 9 bases fit TRBD1. This CDR3 spans 14 amino acids. The ends lost 3 bases at V and 5 bases at J; junction bases unmatched: 2. In germline, CDR1 is SEHNR, CDR2 FQNEAQ (reference sequence). The CDR3 is CASSLDRGHNEQFF. The CDR3 DNA sequence: TGTGCCAGCAGCTTGGACAGGGGCCACAATGAGCAGTTCTTC.

The chain combines TRBV7-3 with TRBJ2-7, with 7 positions matching TRBD2. The CDR3 covers 16 residues. Germline CDR1 SGHTA, CDR2 FQGTGA. J lost 1 base, V lost 2 bases, and 8 bases had no gene match. This CDR3 reads CASSLLRGRRSYEQYF. The CDR3 DNA reads TGTGCCAGCAGCTTACTTCGCGGGAGAAGGTCCTACGAGCAGTACTTC.

V is TRBV19 and J is TRBJ2-1; 7 positions agree with TRBD2. V lost 8 bases, J lost 7 bases, and 11 bases stayed unmatched. Germline loops: CDR1 LNHDA, CDR2 SQIVND (reference sequence). This CDR3 is 14 amino acids long. The CDR3 DNA sequence: TGTGCCAGTTTGGGGAGGGACCGAGAAAATGAGCAGTTCTTC. It encodes CASLGRDRENEQFF. The whole variable domain, filled in from reference TRBV19 and TRBJ2-1, reads DGGITQSPKYLFRKEGQNVTLSCEQNLNHDAMYWYRQDPGQGLRLIYYSQIVNDFQKGDIAEGYSVSREKKESFPLTVTSAQKNPTAFYLCASLGRDRENEQFFGPGTRLTVL.

The rearrangement joins TRBV7-2 to TRBJ2-1; possibly TRBD2 for D (5 bases). This CDR3 has 13 residues. V gave up 1 base and J gave up 8 bases, with 9 bases separating them. CDR1 is SGHTA and CDR2 is FQGNSA in the germline V gene. This CDR3 reads CASSLGGWDEQFF. The CDR3 nucleotides read TGTGCCAGCAGCTTAGGAGGGTGGGATGAGCAGTTCTTC.

The V call is TRBV7-6, the J call TRBJ1-2, with unresolved D. The V end was cut by 0 bases, the J end by 8 bases, with 10 bases between. CDR1 and CDR2 (germline): SGHVS, FNYEAQ. This CDR3 is 13 amino acids long. CDR3 sequence reads: CASSLASRNGYTF. In DNA, the CDR3 is TGTGCCAGCAGCTTAGCTTCCAGGAACGGCTACACCTTC.

The V call is TRBV18, the J call TRBJ2-3, with a tentative D call TRBD1 (5 bases). V gave up 5 bases and J gave up 5 bases, with 11 bases separating them. The germline gives CDR1 KGHSH, CDR2 LQKENI. This CDR3 has 13 residues. The CDR3 reads CASSSYQGDTQYF. In nucleotides, the CDR3 is TGTGCCAGCTCATCCTATCAGGGAGATACGCAGTATTTT.

This clone has just one count. The chain recombines TRBV15 with TRBJ2-2; TRBD1 might be the D (5 bases). Trimming cost V 7 bases and J 0 bases, with 12 bases left between them. The germline V gene encodes CDR1 LNHNV and CDR2 YYDKDF (reference sequence). The CDR3 runs to 15 residues. The chain's CDR3 is CATTLGAANTGELFF. CDR3 in DNA: TGTGCCACCACGCTTGGGGCCGCGAACACCGGGGAGCTGTTTTTT.